The next 19 T cell receptor beta chains were all read from a single sample in a study of cytomegalovirus exposure and HLA in healthy donors. Researchers ran the PCR with 60 Vbeta and 13 Jbeta primers. The table came from immunoSEQ multiplex PCR; TCRdb's copy has only in-frame clones and leaves some out. The sample holds about 140,000 clones, around a tenth seen once. The sample was PBMCs. The receptors come from a male donor in good health and CMV-seronegative.

This clone was picked up a small number of times. The chain recombines TRBV6-1 with TRBJ2-7; TRBD1 aligns across 11 bases. The length of the CDR3 is 14 residues. After removal of 5 bases from V and 6 bases from J, the junction contained 6 bases not matched to a gene. CDR1 is MNHNS, CDR2 SASEGT, per germline. CDR3 nucleotide sequence: TGTGCCAGCAGTCCTCGGGACAGGGGGTCCGAGCAGTACTTC. Its protein is CASSPRDRGSEQYF.

V and J are TRBV29-1 and TRBJ2-7; D is possibly TRBD2 (5 bases). The CDR3 spans 13 residues. Deletions cut 5 bases from V and 2 bases from J, with 13 bases between. CDR1 is SQVTM, CDR2 ANQGSEA, per germline. CDR3: CSVYSLAPYEQYF. The CDR3 DNA reads as TGCAGCGTTTATTCTCTAGCTCCCTACGAGCAGTACTTC.

V gene TRBV7-2 combines with J gene TRBJ1-6; the D gene is possibly TRBD1 (6 bases). The V gene's germline CDR1 is SGHTA and CDR2 FQGNSA. CDR3 size: 14 residues. Between the trimmed V and J ends, which lost 3 bases and 10 bases, there was a span of 13 bases. CDR3 sequence: CASSLAGQLSPLHF. The DNA for the CDR3 is TGTGCCAGCAGCTTGGCTGGACAGCTCTCACCCCTCCACTTT.

This chain links TRBV5-5 with TRBJ2-2; TRBD2 matches at 14 bases. J was trimmed by 5 bases and V by 4 bases; bases with no gene match: 7. The CDR3 length is 17 residues. Germline CDR1 and CDR2: SGHKS and YYEKEE (reference sequence). The CDR3 DNA is TGTGCCAGCAGCCGGGGGACTAGCGGGAGTGGAACCGGGGAGCTGTTTTTT. Translating it yields CASSRGTSGSGTGELFF.

The V gene is TRBV7-2, the J gene TRBJ1-1, with D uncertain. This CDR3 is 13 amino acids long. The germline gives CDR1 SGHTA, CDR2 FQGNSA. V lost 1 base and J 1 base, leaving 4 bases between the germline ends. DNA for the CDR3: TGTGCCAGCAGCTTAGTCAGGAACACTGAAGCTTTCTTT. Translation gives CASSLVRNTEAFF.

The CDR3, as DNA: TGTGCCAGCAGCTTAAGTACTAGCGGGGGGTATGAGCAGTACTTC. It codes for CASSLSTSGGYEQYF. This chain uses TRBV7-2 with TRBJ2-7, with TRBD2 identical over 12 bases. The CDR3 loop spans 15 amino acids. Germline V gives CDR1 SGHTA, CDR2 FQGNSA. V was clipped by 2 bases and J by 7 bases; unmatched bases: 6.

Only a few counts were recorded for this clone. The CDR3 loop is CASGDRGRGIGVFEGYTF. CDR3 bases: TGTGCCAGCGGAGACAGGGGGAGAGGGATTGGGGTGTTCGAGGGCTACACCTTC. The rearrangement joins TRBV21-1 to TRBJ1-2; TRBD1 reflects the table's D call only, with no check against the DNA. TRBV21-1 is termed a pseudogene. CDR3 length: 18 amino acids.

The chain carries TRBV11-2 and TRBJ2-3, with a tentative D call TRBD2 (6 bases). Looked up from germline, CDR1 is SGHAT and CDR2 is FQNNGV. CDR3 length equals 14 residues. V gave up 5 bases and J gave up 4 bases, with 13 bases separating them. This chain's CDR3 is CASSLGTRSDTQYF. In DNA, the CDR3 is TGTGCCAGCAGCCTTGGGACTCGTTCAGATACGCAGTATTTT.

This clone occurred a few times. The rearrangement joins TRBV19 to TRBJ1-1; D ambiguous. The ends were cut back, 6 bases at V and 11 bases at J, with 19 bases in the middle. This CDR3 comprises 13 residues. Germline V CDR1 and CDR2: LNHDA, SQIVND (reference sequence). The CDR3 here is CASSREGQSRAFF. Written as DNA, the CDR3 is TGTGCCAGTAGCCGGGAAGGGCAGAGTAGGGCTTTCTTT.

This clone was detected only a few times. The J gene is TRBJ2-5, the V gene TRBV7-2; TRBD2 agrees at 10 bases. The germline gives CDR1 SGHTA, CDR2 FQGNSA. V trimming: 5 bases; J trimming: 9 bases; junction bases outside the gene matches: 9. There are 14 residues in the CDR3. The CDR3 loop is CASSPLAGARAQYF. CDR3 sequence (DNA): TGTGCCAGCAGCCCTCTAGCGGGGGCCCGGGCCCAGTACTTC. The variable domain in full, with the rest retrieved from reference TRBV7-2 and TRBJ2-5, is GAGVSQSPSNKVTEKGKDVELRCDPISGHTALYWYRQSLGQGLEFLIYFQGNSAPDKSGLPSDRFSAERTGGSVSTLTIQRTQQEDSAVYLCASSPLAGARAQYFGPGTRLLVL.

This clone was seen only a few times. No conserved phenylalanine or tryptophan is present at the end of the CDR3, so a read error is the likely explanation. The chain links TRBV30 to TRBJ1-1; D is uncertain. From germline, CDR1 is GTSNPN and CDR2 SVGIG (reference sequence). The CDR3 consists of 13 residues. The CDR3 loop is CVWTRAGYTEAFV. The CDR3 DNA follows: TGTGTCTGGACCCGGGCGGGGTACACTGAAGCTTTCGTT.

This clone was counted only a few times. This sequence joins TRBV7-9 and TRBJ2-5; tentatively, D is TRBD1 (5 bases). Germline V gene lookup returns CDR1 SEHNR and CDR2 FQNEAQ (reference sequence). The V gene lost 0 bases and the J gene lost 4 bases, with 6 bases spanning the gap. The CDR3 runs 13 residues. The CDR3 loop reads CASSLAGPETQYF. CDR3 sequence (DNA): TGTGCCAGCAGCTTAGCGGGGCCAGAGACCCAGTACTTC.

This clone was counted only a few times. This rearrangement joins TRBV4-3 to TRBJ2-7; unclear D gene. Germline V lookup: CDR1 LGHNA, CDR2 YSLEER. V was trimmed by 1 base and J by 3 bases, leaving 7 bases between them. The CDR3 is made up of 13 amino acids. The CDR3 sequence is CASSQGRFYEQYF. CDR3 nucleotides: TGCGCCAGCAGCCAAGGCAGGTTCTACGAGCAGTACTTC.

The V and J genes are TRBV7-2 and TRBJ1-1, with D possibly matching TRBD1 (6 bases). Germline assignment: CDR1 SGHTA and CDR2 FQGNSA. The germline V and J ends were trimmed by 5 bases and 1 base, with 8 bases remaining between them. This CDR3 has 13 residues. The CDR3 bases are TGTGCCAGCAGCCGACAGGCGAACACTGAAGCTTTCTTT. Translation: CASSRQANTEAFF.

The chain uses TRBV19 and TRBJ1-2, with 10 bases fitting TRBD1. Germline V CDR1 and CDR2: LNHDA, SQIVND (reference sequence). Trimming took 6 bases from V and 5 from J; bases not matched to a gene: 3. The CDR3 has 13 residues. The CDR3 DNA sequence: TGTGCCAGTAGATGGGACAGGGGATATGGCTACACCTTC. Protein sequence: CASRWDRGYGYTF.

Only a few counts were recorded for this clone. V usage is TRBV6-6 and J usage is TRBJ2-7; 9 nucleotides align to TRBD1. Trimming cost V 5 bases and J 5 bases; bases outside gene matches: 13. CDR1 is MNHNY and CDR2 is SVGAGI in the germline V gene (reference sequence). CDR3 length equals 16 residues. The CDR3 sequence: CASSQISGTGNDEQYF. The CDR3 DNA reads TGTGCCAGCAGTCAAATTTCCGGGACAGGGAACGACGAGCAGTACTTC.

This clone was counted a few times. The V gene is TRBV19, the J gene TRBJ2-5; D unresolved. Per the germline V gene, CDR1 is LNHDA and CDR2 is SQIVND (reference sequence). V was pared by 3 bases and J by 1 base, with 6 bases between. The length of the CDR3 is 13 residues. The DNA of the CDR3 is TGTGCCAGTAGTATCTTCAGCCAAGAGACCCAGTACTTC. Protein: CASSIFSQETQYF.

This clone was seen a handful of times. The chain recombines TRBV27 with TRBJ1-2; a possible D gene is TRBD1 (5 bases). The CDR3 length is 17 residues. The germline V and J ends were trimmed by 8 bases and 0 bases, with 22 bases remaining between them. Per the germline V gene, CDR1 is MNHEY and CDR2 is SMNVEV (reference sequence). The CDR3 DNA sequence: TGTGCCAGCGCCGTCCTGGGACGGCGGGAGTCTAACTATGGCTACACCTTC. Its translation is CASAVLGRRESNYGYTF.

Only a few counts were recorded for this clone. The chain joins TRBV19 to TRBJ1-4; D is undetermined. Germline V CDR1 and CDR2: LNHDA, SQIVND (reference sequence). The CDR3 runs 14 residues. The V end lost 1 base, the J end lost 8 bases, and 11 bases lay between the germline ends. The DNA for the CDR3 is TGTGCCAGTAGTATAGGAGTTTCGCCAGAAAAACTGTTTTTT. Amino acids: CASSIGVSPEKLFF.